This TCR beta chain was obtained from a study of blood T cell repertoires in COVID-19. Assay used: immunoSEQ multiplex PCR; TCRdb lists only in-frame clones, some missing. The sample holds about 110,000 clones, 60% to 80% seen once. The specimen was peripheral blood. The receptor was derived from a woman older than 75 with active or convalescent COVID-19.

The CDR3 coding sequence is TGTGCCACCAGACAGGGTCCCACTGAAGCTTTCTTT. It is translated as CATRQGPTEAFF. This sequence joins TRBV12-3 or TRBV12-4 and TRBJ1-1, with 7 bases that match TRBD1. Trimming removed 10 bases from V and 4 bases from J; junction bases left unmatched: 6. The CDR3 length is 12 residues.